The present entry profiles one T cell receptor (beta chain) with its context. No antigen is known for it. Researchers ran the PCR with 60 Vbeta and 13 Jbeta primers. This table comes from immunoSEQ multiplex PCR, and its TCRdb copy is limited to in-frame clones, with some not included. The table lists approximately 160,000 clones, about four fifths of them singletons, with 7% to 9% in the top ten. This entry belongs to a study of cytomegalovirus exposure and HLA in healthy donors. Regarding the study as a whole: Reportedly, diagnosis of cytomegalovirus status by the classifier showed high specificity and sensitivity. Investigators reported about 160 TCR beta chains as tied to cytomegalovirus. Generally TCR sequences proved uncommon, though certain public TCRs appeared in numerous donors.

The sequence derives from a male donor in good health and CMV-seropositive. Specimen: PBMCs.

This chain's CDR3 is CASSLSSGGDNEQFF. The CDR3, as DNA: TGTGCCAGCTCCCTTTCTAGCGGGGGGGACAATGAGCAGTTCTTC. The chain is built from TRBV18 and TRBJ2-1; 12 bases map to TRBD2. CDR3 length equals 15 residues. Germline loops: CDR1 KGHSH, CDR2 LQKENI. Trimming removed 6 bases from V and 5 bases from J; junction bases left unmatched: 5.